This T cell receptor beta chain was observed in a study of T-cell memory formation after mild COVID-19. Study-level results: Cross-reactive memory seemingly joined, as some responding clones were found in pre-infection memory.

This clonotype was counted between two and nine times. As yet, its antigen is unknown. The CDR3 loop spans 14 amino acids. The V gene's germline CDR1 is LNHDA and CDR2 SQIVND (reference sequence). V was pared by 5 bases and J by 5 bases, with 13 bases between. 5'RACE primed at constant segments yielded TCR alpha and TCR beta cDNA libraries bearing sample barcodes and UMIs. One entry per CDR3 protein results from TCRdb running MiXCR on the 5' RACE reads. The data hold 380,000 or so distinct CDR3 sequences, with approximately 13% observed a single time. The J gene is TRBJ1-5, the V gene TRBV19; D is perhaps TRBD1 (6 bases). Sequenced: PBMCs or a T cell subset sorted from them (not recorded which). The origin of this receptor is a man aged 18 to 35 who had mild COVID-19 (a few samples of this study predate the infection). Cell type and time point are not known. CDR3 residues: CASSSDSAYQPQHF. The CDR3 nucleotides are TGTGCCAGTAGTTCGGACAGTGCCTATCAGCCCCAGCATTTT.